This TCR beta chain was captured in a study of blood T cells in healthy people across ages. The second PCR ran roughly 6 to 11 cycles with a sample-barcoded 5' primer and J-beta primers. Each TCR beta cDNA got a 12-nucleotide random molecular identifier. TCRdb itself ran the 5' RACE reads through MiXCR, one entry per CDR3 protein. The top ten clones hold more than 25% of a sample with over 600,000 distinct CDR3 sequences, 56% of them seen once. This clonotype was observed at least ten times. Its antigen is unknown. A much larger clone is a single base away; this may be a read error. CDR3 size: 14 residues. In germline, CDR1 is SSHAT, CDR2 FNYEAQ (reference sequence). Whole-study results and caveats: Both naive CD4+ cell counts and diversity were greater in long-lived donors than in aged donors.

The genes are TRBV7-7 and TRBJ2-2; D is uncertain. Sequencing used blood. The receptor's source is a man aged 40-49 years in good health. CDR3 region: CASSVVGLTGELFF. The CDR3 DNA reads as TGTGCTAGCAGCGTCGTAGGCTTGACCGGGGAGCTGTTTTTT.